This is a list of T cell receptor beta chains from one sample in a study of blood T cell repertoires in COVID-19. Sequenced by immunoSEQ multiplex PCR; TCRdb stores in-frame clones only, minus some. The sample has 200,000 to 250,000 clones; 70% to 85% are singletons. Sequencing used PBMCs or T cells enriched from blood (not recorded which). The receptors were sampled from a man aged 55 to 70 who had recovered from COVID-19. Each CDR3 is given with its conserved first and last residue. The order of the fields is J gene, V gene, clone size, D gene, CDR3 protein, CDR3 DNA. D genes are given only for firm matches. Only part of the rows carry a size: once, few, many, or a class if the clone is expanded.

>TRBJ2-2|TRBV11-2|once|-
CASSLDLTVSTGELFF
TGTGCCAGCAGCTTAGATCTTACGGTTTCCACCGGGGAGCTGTTTTTT
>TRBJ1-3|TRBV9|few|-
CASSVAGRAGNTIYF
TGTGCCAGCAGCGTAGCCGGTCGGGCTGGAAACACCATATATTTT
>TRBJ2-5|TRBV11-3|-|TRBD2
CASSELLAGLETQYF
TGTGCCAGCTCAGAGTTACTAGCGGGTCTAGAGACCCAGTACTTC
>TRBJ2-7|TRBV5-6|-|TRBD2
CASSGGLEAEQYF
TGTGCCAGCAGCGGAGGACTAGAAGCCGAGCAGTACTTC
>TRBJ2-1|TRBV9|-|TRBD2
CASSVDFSSGGASNEQFF
TGTGCCAGCAGCGTAGATTTTAGTAGCGGGGGGGCTTCAAATGAGCAGTTCTTC
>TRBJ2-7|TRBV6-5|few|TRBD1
CASSLGTGGFYEQYF
TGTGCCAGCAGCCTGGGAACAGGGGGTTTCTACGAGCAGTACTTC
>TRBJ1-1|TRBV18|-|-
CASHQQIYTEAFF
TGTGCCAGCCACCAACAGATTTACACTGAAGCTTTCTTT
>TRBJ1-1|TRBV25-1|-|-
CASSTGIGTEAFF
TGTGCCAGCAGTACAGGGATTGGAACTGAAGCTTTCTTT
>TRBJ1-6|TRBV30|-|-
CAWTGIPNSPLHF
TGTGCCTGGACAGGCATACCGAATTCACCCCTCCACTTT
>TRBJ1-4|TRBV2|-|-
CASREAVKSEKLFF
TGTGCCAGCAGGGAGGCAGTCAAATCTGAAAAACTGTTTTTT
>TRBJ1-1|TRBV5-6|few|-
CASSPYTITEAFF
TGTGCCAGCAGCCCGTACACTATCACTGAAGCTTTCTTT
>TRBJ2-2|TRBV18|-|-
CASSPGMNTGELFF
TGTGCCAGCTCTCCGGGGATGAACACCGGGGAGCTGTTTTTT
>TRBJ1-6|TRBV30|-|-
CAWSFSSYNSPLHF
TGTGCCTGGAGTTTTAGCTCCTATAATTCACCCCTCCACTTT
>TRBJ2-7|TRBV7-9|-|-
CASSPRGGSSEQYF
TGTGCCAGCAGCCCGAGGGGGGGCTCGTCCGAGCAGTACTTC
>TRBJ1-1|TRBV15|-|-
CATSRANSGSTEAFF
TGTGCCACCAGCAGAGCTAACTCCGGGAGCACTGAAGCTTTCTTT
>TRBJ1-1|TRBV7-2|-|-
CASSSMLGATEAFF
TGTGCCAGCAGCTCCATGCTGGGGGCCACTGAAGCTTTCTTT
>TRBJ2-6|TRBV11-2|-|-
CASSHSSGANVLTF
TGTGCCAGCAGCCATAGCTCCGGGGCCAACGTCCTGACTTTC
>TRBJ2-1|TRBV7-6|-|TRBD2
CASSLAPREDEQFF
TGTGCCAGCAGCTTAGCGCCCCGGGAGGATGAGCAGTTCTTC
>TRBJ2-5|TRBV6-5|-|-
CASVENRGQETQYF
TGTGCCAGCGTTGAAAACCGGGGCCAAGAGACCCAGTACTTC
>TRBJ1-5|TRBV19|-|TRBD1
CASSIAPGDRVYQPQHF
TGTGCCAGTAGTATAGCCCCCGGGGACAGGGTTTATCAGCCCCAGCATTTT
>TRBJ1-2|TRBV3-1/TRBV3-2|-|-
CASSRGDSRDYTF
TGTGCCAGCAGCCGCGGGGACTCGCGCGACTACACCTTC
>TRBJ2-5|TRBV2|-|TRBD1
CASNRQGKAQYF
TGTGCCAGCAATCGACAGGGTAAGGCCCAGTACTTC
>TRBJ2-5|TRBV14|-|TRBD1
CASSREDRGRETQYF
TGTGCCAGCAGCCGAGAGGACAGGGGGCGAGAGACCCAGTACTTC
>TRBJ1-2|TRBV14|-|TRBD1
CASSQQGQGEGYTF
TGTGCCAGCAGCCAACAGGGACAGGGTGAGGGCTACACCTTC
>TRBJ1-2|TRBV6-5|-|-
CASSYSSFYGYTF
TGTGCCAGCAGTTACTCCTCCTTCTATGGCTACACCTTC
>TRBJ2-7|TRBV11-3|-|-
CASSHRQDSYEQYF
TGTGCCAGCAGCCACAGACAGGACTCCTACGAGCAGTACTTC
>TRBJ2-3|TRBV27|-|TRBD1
CASSPRDRGLSDTQYF
TGTGCCAGCAGTCCCCGGGACAGGGGGCTTTCAGATACGCAGTATTTT
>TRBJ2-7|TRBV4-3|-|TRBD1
CASSQEDRDYEQYF
TGCGCCAGCAGCCAAGAGGACAGGGATTACGAGCAGTACTTC
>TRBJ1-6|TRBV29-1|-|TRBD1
CSVRTGSRNSPLHF
TGCAGCGTGAGGACAGGGTCAAGGAATTCACCCCTCCACTTT
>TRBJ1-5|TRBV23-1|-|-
CASSQLGQSNQPQHF
TGCGCCAGCAGTCAACTAGGACAGAGCAATCAGCCCCAGCATTTT
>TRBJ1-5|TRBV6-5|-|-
CATSPAPEAGQPQHF
TGTGCCACCTCTCCCGCCCCGGAGGCGGGGCAGCCCCAGCATTTT
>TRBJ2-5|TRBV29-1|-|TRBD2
CSVVGRTSGGETQYF
TGCAGCGTCGTAGGGAGGACTAGCGGGGGCGAGACCCAGTACTTC
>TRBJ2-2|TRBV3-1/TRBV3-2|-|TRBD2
CASSQDHRARGAGELFF
TGTGCCAGCAGCCAAGACCACCGTGCGCGGGGGGCCGGGGAGCTGTTTTTT
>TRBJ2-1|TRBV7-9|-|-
CASSLAGGREQFF
TGTGCCAGCAGCTTAGCGGGTGGGAGGGAGCAGTTCTTC
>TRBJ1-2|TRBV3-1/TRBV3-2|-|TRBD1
CASSRNGQGNYGYTF
TGTGCCAGCAGCCGGAACGGACAGGGGAACTATGGCTACACCTTC
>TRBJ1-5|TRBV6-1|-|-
CASSEARGFGQPQHF
TGTGCCAGCAGTGAGGCCAGGGGCTTCGGGCAGCCCCAGCATTTT
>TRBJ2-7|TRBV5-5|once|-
CASSLNPSGSYEQYF
TGTGCCAGCAGCTTAAACCCTTCGGGGTCCTACGAGCAGTACTTC
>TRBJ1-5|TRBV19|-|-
CASSSGGNQPQHF
TGTGCCAGTAGCTCAGGGGGCAATCAGCCCCAGCATTTT
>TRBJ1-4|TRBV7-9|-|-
CASTPGRGNEKLFF
TGTGCCAGCACCCCCGGACGGGGTAATGAAAAACTGTTTTTT
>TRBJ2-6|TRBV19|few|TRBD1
CASSISQGQGNVLTF
TGTGCCAGTAGTATCTCACAGGGGCAAGGGAACGTCCTGACTTTC
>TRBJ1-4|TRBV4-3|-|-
CASSPDTATNEKLFF
TGCGCCAGCAGCCCTGACACTGCAACTAATGAAAAACTGTTTTTT
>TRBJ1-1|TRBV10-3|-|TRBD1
CAIRGDRGDTEAFF
TGTGCCATCAGGGGAGACAGGGGGGACACTGAAGCTTTCTTT
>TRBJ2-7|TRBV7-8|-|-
CASSLVRAERGEQYF
TGTGCCAGCAGCTTAGTGCGGGCAGAACGGGGCGAGCAGTACTTC
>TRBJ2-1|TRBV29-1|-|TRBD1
CSVDRTGRGQFF
TGCAGCGTGGACCGGACAGGGAGAGGGCAGTTCTTC
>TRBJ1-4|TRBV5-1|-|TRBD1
CASSPGTASEKLFF
TGCGCCAGCAGCCCCGGGACAGCGAGTGAAAAACTGTTTTTT
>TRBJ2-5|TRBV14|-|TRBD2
CASSQGIRTSGEKTQYF
TGTGCCAGCAGCCAAGGAATTAGGACTAGCGGGGAAAAGACCCAGTACTTC
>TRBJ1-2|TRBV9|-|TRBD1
CASSLMEGAGYTF
TGTGCCAGCAGCTTAATGGAGGGGGCGGGCTACACCTTC
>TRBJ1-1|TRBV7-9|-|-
CASSLERGTEAFF
TGTGCCAGCAGCTTAGAGCGTGGCACTGAAGCTTTCTTT
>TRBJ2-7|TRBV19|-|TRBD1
CASSPGQGLHEQYF
TGTGCCAGTAGCCCGGGACAGGGTCTCCACGAGCAGTACTTC
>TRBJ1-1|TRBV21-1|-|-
CARHPRRRNTEAFF
TGTGCCAGACACCCCCGGAGGAGGAACACTGAAGCTTTCTTT
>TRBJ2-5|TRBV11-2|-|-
CASSLVEETQYF
TGTGCCAGCAGCTTAGTTGAGGAGACCCAGTACTTC
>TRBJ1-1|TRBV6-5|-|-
CASSYHGGENTEAFF
TGTGCCAGCAGTTACCACGGGGGAGAGAACACTGAAGCTTTCTTT
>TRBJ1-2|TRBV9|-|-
CASSAQQASSLGYTF
TGTGCCAGCAGCGCCCAACAGGCTTCGTCGCTGGGCTACACCTTC